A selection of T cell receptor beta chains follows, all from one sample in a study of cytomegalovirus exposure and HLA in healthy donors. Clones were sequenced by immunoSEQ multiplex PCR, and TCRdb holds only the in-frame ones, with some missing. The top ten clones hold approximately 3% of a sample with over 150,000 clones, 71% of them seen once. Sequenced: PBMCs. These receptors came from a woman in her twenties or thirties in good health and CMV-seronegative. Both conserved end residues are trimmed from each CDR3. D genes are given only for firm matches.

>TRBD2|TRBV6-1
ASSEVLRRGGQTGELF
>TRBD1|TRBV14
ASSYTGTGKAF
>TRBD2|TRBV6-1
ASGGLADSTDTQY
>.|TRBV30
AWSVERGEAF
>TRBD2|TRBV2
ASKWTSGEYNEQF
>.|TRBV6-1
ASSDGVGEGEQY
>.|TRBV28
ASSLISVNEKLF
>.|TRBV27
ASSRTPGAYNEQF
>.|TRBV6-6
ASTRDISSNQPQH
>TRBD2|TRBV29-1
SVTGTNHEQY
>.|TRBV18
ASSLTGMSEQY
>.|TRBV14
ASSQDFRTEAF
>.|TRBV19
ASSIVSGSNSPLH
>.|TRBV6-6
ASRRERTVPI
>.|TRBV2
ASRGALPSTDTQY
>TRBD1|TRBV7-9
ASRSYRGLSDRRDEKLF
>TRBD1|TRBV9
ASSPPTGEITDTQY
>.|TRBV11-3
ASSFQSGTQY
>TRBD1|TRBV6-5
ASSSTGDPYEQY
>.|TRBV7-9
ASSGYTGNTGELF
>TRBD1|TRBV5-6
ASSPRDRATSYEQY
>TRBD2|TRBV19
ASSIDPGLGTNEQF
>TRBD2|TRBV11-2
ASSSRRGAGTGELF
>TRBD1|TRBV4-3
ASSQGVGQGTGNTIY
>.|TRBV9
ASSARGVTDTQY
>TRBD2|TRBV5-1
ASTPTLAGTSTDTQY
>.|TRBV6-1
ASSELDRVNSPLH
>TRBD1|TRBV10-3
AIRLTGGTDTQY
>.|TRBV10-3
AISESNRGGSYNEQF
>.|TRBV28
ASSYIPPYEQY